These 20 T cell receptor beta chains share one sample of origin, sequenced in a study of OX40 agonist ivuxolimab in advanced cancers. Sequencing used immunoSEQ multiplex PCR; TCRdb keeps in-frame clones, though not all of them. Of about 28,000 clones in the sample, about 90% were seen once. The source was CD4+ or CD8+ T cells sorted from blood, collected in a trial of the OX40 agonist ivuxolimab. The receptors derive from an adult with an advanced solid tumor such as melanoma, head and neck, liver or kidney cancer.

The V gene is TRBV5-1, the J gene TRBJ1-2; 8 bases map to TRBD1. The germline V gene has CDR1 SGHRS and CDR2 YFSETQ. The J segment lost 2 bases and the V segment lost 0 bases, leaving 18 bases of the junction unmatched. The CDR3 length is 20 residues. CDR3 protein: CASSLGSDRGRTTRNYGYTF. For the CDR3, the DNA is TGCGCCAGCAGCTTGGGATCCGACAGGGGAAGAACAACACGGAACTATGGCTACACCTTC. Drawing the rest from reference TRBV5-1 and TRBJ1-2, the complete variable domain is KAGVTQTPRYLIKTRGQQVTLSCSPISGHRSVSWYQQTPGQGLQFLFEYFSETQRNKGNFPGRFSGRQFSNSRSEMNVSTLELGDSALYLCASSLGSDRGRTTRNYGYTFGSGTRLTVV.

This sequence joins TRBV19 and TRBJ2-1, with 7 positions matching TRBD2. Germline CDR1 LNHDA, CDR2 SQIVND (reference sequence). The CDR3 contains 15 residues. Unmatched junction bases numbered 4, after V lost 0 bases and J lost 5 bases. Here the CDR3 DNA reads TGTGCCAGTAGTATAGACGGCGGGAGACACAATGAGCAGTTCTTC. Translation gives CASSIDGGRHNEQFF.

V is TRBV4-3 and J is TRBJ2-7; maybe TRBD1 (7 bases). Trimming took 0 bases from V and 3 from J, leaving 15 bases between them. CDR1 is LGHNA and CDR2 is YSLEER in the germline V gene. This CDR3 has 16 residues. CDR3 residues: CASSQEAQGGLYEQYF. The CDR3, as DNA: TGCGCCAGCAGCCAAGAAGCGCAGGGGGGCCTCTACGAGCAGTACTTC.

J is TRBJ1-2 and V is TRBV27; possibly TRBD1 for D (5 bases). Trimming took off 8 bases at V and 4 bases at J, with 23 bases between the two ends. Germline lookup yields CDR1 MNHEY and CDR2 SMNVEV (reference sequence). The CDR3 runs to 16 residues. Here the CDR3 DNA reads TGTGCCAGCGGATTCCGCCCCGGGGGGTCAGGCTATGGCTACACCTTC. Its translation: CASGFRPGGSGYGYTF.

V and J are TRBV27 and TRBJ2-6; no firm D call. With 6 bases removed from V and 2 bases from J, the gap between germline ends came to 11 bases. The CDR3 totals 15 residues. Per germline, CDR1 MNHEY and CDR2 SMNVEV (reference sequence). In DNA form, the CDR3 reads TGTGCCAGCAGCACGCGGCAGGCTGGGGCCAACGTCCTGACTTTC. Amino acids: CASSTRQAGANVLTF.

The CDR3 DNA reads TGTGCCAGGGGGTGGGCTAGCGGTTACAATGAGCAGTTCTTC. It yields the protein CARGWASGYNEQFF. The rearrangement links TRBV19 to TRBJ2-1, with TRBD2 matching over 7 bases. This CDR3 spans 14 amino acids. Germline assignment: CDR1 LNHDA and CDR2 SQIVND (reference sequence). V shed 9 bases and J 4 bases; nucleotides not matched to a gene: 9.

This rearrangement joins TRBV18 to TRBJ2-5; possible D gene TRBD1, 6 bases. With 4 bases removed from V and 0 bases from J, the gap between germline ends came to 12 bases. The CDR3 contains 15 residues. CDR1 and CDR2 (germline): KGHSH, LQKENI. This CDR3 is CASSRTAGHQETQYF. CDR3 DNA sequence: TGTGCCAGCTCACGGACAGCCGGCCACCAAGAGACCCAGTACTTC.

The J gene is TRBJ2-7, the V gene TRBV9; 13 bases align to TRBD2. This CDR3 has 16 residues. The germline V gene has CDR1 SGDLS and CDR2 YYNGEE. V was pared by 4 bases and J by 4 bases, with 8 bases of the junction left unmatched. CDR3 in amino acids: CASSHSLAGGGYEQYF. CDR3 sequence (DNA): TGTGCCAGCAGCCACTCACTAGCGGGAGGGGGGTACGAGCAGTACTTC. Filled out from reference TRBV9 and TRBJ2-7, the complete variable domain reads DSGVTQTPKHLITATGQRVTLRCSPRSGDLSVYWYQQSLDQGLQFLIQYYNGEERAKGNILERFSAQQFPDLHSELNLSSLELGDSALYFCASSHSLAGGGYEQYFGPGTRLTVT.

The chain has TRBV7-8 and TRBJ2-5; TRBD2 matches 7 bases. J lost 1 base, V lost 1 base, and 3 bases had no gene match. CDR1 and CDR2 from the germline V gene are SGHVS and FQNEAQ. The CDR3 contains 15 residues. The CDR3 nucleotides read TGTGCCAGCAGCTTAGGGCTAGCGGCCCAAGAGACCCAGTACTTC. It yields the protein CASSLGLAAQETQYF.

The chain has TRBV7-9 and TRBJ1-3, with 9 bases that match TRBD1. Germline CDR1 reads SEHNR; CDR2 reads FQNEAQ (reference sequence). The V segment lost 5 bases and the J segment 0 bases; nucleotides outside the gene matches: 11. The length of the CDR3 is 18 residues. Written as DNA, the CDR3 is TGTGCCAGCAGCCCACTCCCGGGACAGGGCTTCTCTGGAAACACCATATATTTT. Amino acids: CASSPLPGQGFSGNTIYF. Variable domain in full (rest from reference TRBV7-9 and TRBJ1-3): DTGVSQNPRHKITKRGQNVTFRCDPISEHNRLYWYRQTLGQGPEFLTYFQNEAQLEKSRLLSDRFSAERPKGSFSTLEIQRTEQGDSAMYLCASSPLPGQGFSGNTIYFGEGSWLTVV.

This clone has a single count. The CDR3, as DNA: TGTGCCAGCAGCTTGGATCAGCCCCAGCATTTT. This translates into CASSLDQPQHF. The J gene is TRBJ1-5, the V gene TRBV5-8; no firm D call. The CDR3 has 11 residues. V lost 0 bases, J lost 5 bases, and 0 bases lay in between. The V gene's germline CDR1 is SGHTS and CDR2 YDEGEE.

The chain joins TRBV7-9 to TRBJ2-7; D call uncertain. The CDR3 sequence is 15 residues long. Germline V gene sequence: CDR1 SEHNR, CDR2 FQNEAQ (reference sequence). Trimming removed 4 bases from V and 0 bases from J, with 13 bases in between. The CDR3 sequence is CASSWALGSSYEQYF. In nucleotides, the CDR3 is TGTGCCAGCAGCTGGGCCCTAGGCAGCTCCTACGAGCAGTACTTC.

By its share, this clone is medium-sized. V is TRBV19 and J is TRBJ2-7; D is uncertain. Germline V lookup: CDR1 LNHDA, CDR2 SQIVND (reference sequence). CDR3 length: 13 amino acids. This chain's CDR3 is CAAAGPEKYEQYF. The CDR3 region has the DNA TGTGCTGCAGCCGGGCCCGAAAAATACGAGCAGTACTTC.

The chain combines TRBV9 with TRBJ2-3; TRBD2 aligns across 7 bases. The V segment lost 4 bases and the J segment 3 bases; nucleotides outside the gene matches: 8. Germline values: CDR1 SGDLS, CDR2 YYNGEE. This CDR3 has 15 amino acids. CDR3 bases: TGTGCCAGCAGCCTGACCTGGGGGGGAACAGATACGCAGTATTTT. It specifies CASSLTWGGTDTQYF.

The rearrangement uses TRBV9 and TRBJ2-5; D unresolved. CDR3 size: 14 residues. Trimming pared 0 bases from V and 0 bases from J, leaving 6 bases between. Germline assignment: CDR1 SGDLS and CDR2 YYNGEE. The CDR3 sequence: CASSVDGYQETQYF. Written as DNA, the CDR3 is TGTGCCAGCAGCGTAGACGGGTACCAAGAGACCCAGTACTTC.

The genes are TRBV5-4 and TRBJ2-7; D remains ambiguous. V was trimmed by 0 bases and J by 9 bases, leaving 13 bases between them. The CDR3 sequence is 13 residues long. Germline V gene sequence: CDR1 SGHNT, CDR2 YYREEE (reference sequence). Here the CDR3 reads CASSLAMADGQYF. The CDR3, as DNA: TGTGCCAGCAGCTTGGCCATGGCGGACGGGCAGTACTTC.

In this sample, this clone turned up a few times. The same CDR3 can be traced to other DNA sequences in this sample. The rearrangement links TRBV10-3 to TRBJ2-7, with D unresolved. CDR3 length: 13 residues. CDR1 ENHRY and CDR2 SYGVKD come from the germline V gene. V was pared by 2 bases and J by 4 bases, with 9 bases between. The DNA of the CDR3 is TGTGCCATCAGTGAGGGGTCCGGTTACGAGCAGTACTTC. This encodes CAISEGSGYEQYF.

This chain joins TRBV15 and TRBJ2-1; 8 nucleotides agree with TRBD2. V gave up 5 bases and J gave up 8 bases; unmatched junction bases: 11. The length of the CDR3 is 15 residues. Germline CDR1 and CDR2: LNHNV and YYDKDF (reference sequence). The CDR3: CATSSPSGSWYEQFF. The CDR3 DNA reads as TGTGCCACCAGCTCTCCGAGCGGGAGTTGGTATGAGCAGTTCTTC. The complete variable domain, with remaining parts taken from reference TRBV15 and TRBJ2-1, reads DAMVIQNPRYQVTQFGKPVTLSCSQTLNHNVMYWYQQKSSQAPKLLFHYYDKDFNNEADTPDNFQSRRPNTSFCFLDIRSPGLGDTAMYLCATSSPSGSWYEQFFGPGTRLTVL.

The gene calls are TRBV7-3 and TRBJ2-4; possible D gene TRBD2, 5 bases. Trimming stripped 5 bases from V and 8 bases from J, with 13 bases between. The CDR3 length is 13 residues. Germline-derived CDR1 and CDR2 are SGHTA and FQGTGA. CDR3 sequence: CASSANDGDIQYF. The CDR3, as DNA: TGTGCCAGCAGCGCGAACGACGGGGACATTCAGTACTTC.

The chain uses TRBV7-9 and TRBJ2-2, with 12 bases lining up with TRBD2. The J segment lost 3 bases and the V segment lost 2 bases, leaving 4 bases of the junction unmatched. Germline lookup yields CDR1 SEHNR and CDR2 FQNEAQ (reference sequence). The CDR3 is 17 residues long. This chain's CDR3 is CASSLFGLAGYTGELFF. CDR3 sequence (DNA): TGTGCCAGCAGCTTATTCGGACTAGCGGGATACACCGGGGAGCTGTTTTTT.